Listed below are T cell receptor beta chains from one sample, sequenced in a study of long-term antiretroviral therapy in people with HIV. Method: immunoSEQ multiplex PCR; TCRdb's copy keeps in-frame clones and lacks some. The sample records about 20,000 clones, around four fifths being singletons. This sample comprised unsorted PBMCs, obtained 0.3 years after starting antiretroviral therapy. These TCRs come from a woman between 45 and 60 years old with HIV. The CDR3 runs from the conserved cysteine through the conserved F or W. Fields, in order: J gene, clone size, D gene, V gene, CDR3 protein, CDR3 DNA. A D gene is named only where the DNA matches it firmly. Size is omitted from some rows. Given values are once, few, many or a class for expanded clones.

j_gene: TRBJ2-7; abundance: NA; d_gene: TRBD1; v_gene: TRBV14; CDR3aa: CASSQPGTGRSSYEQYF; CDR3nt: TGTGCCAGCAGCCAACCCGGGACAGGGAGATCATCCTACGAGCAGTACTTC
j_gene: TRBJ2-1; abundance: NA; d_gene: TRBD2; v_gene: TRBV5-1; CDR3aa: CASSSRGDSYNEQFF; CDR3nt: TGCGCCAGCAGCTCTCGGGGGGACTCCTACAATGAGCAGTTCTTC
j_gene: TRBJ1-6; abundance: NA; d_gene: NA; v_gene: TRBV5-5; CDR3aa: CASSLGPPPNSPLHF; CDR3nt: TGTGCCAGCAGCTTGGGACCGCCACCTAATTCACCCCTCCACTTT
j_gene: TRBJ1-1; abundance: NA; d_gene: NA; v_gene: TRBV10-1; CDR3aa: CASSESGRLYEAFF; CDR3nt: TGCGCCAGCAGTGAGTCGGGGCGGCTGTATGAAGCTTTCTTT
j_gene: TRBJ2-7; abundance: few; d_gene: TRBD2; v_gene: TRBV4-2; CDR3aa: CASSQGTSGVYEQYF; CDR3nt: TGTGCCAGCAGCCAGGGGACTAGCGGGGTCTACGAGCAGTACTTC
j_gene: TRBJ2-3; abundance: NA; d_gene: TRBD2; v_gene: TRBV11-3; CDR3aa: CASSPGLAGRADTQYF; CDR3nt: TGTGCCAGCAGCCCGGGACTAGCGGGGAGGGCAGATACGCAGTATTTT
j_gene: TRBJ1-2; abundance: few; d_gene: TRBD1; v_gene: TRBV4-1; CDR3aa: CASSPPDRVWYGYTF; CDR3nt: TGCGCCAGCAGCCCGCCGGACAGGGTCTGGTATGGCTACACCTTC
j_gene: TRBJ2-5; abundance: NA; d_gene: TRBD1; v_gene: TRBV19; CDR3aa: CASSIVWQGAETQYF; CDR3nt: TGTGCCAGTAGTATAGTGTGGCAGGGGGCCGAGACCCAGTACTTC
j_gene: TRBJ1-6; abundance: few; d_gene: NA; v_gene: TRBV7-3; CDR3aa: CASSSQPPGNSPLHF; CDR3nt: TGTGCCAGCAGCTCCCAACCTCCAGGGAATTCACCCCTCCACTTT
j_gene: TRBJ1-5; abundance: NA; d_gene: NA; v_gene: TRBV6-1; CDR3aa: CASSGDRNQPQHF; CDR3nt: TGTGCCAGCTCAGGGGACCGCAATCAGCCCCAGCATTTT
j_gene: TRBJ1-1; abundance: few; d_gene: NA; v_gene: TRBV7-9; CDR3aa: CASSRGGRGTEAFF; CDR3nt: TGTGCCAGCAGCCGAGGGGGTAGAGGGACTGAAGCTTTCTTT
j_gene: TRBJ1-4; abundance: NA; d_gene: TRBD1; v_gene: TRBV18; CDR3aa: CASSPGQGNEKLFF; CDR3nt: TGTGCCAGCTCACCGGGACAGGGTAATGAAAAACTGTTTTTT
j_gene: TRBJ1-1; abundance: NA; d_gene: NA; v_gene: TRBV7-3; CDR3aa: CASSLTFRGQVEAFF; CDR3nt: TGTGCCAGCAGCTTAACGTTCCGGGGCCAGGTTGAAGCTTTCTTT
j_gene: TRBJ2-7; abundance: NA; d_gene: NA; v_gene: TRBV5-4; CDR3aa: CASSLNRYSYEQYF; CDR3nt: TGTGCCAGCAGCTTGAACAGGTACTCCTACGAGCAGTACTTC
j_gene: TRBJ1-6; abundance: few; d_gene: TRBD1; v_gene: TRBV7-3; CDR3aa: CASRVDRNSPLHF; CDR3nt: TGTGCCAGCAGGGTGGACAGGAATTCACCCCTCCACTTT
j_gene: TRBJ1-1; abundance: NA; d_gene: NA; v_gene: TRBV5-6; CDR3aa: CASSFPDGDTEAFF; CDR3nt: TGTGCCAGCAGTTTCCCAGATGGGGACACTGAAGCTTTCTTT
j_gene: TRBJ1-6; abundance: medium-sized; d_gene: TRBD1; v_gene: TRBV19; CDR3aa: CASTWDSLNSPLHF; CDR3nt: TGTGCCAGTACCTGGGACAGCCTAAATTCACCCCTCCACTTT
j_gene: TRBJ2-7; abundance: NA; d_gene: NA; v_gene: TRBV7-9; CDR3aa: CASSLGLREQYF; CDR3nt: TGTGCCAGCAGCTTAGGCCTCCGGGAGCAGTACTTC
j_gene: TRBJ2-1; abundance: NA; d_gene: TRBD2; v_gene: TRBV27; CDR3aa: CASSLARTSGYNEQFF; CDR3nt: TGTGCCAGCAGTTTAGCCAGGACTAGCGGCTACAATGAGCAGTTCTTC
j_gene: TRBJ2-2; abundance: NA; d_gene: TRBD2; v_gene: TRBV7-9; CDR3aa: CASSPPPLAGGPGTGELFF; CDR3nt: TGTGCCAGCAGCCCCCCTCCTCTAGCGGGGGGGCCGGGCACCGGGGAGCTGTTTTTT